A single sample is the source of the 3 T cell receptor beta chains below, sequenced in a study of blood T cell repertoires in COVID-19. The assay was immunoSEQ multiplex PCR, and TCRdb's table has in-frame clones only and misses some. Among nearly 40,000 clones listed, approximately 86% were seen once. Specimen: peripheral blood. The origin of the receptors is a man in his fifties in a cohort sampled during active COVID-19.

The chain couples TRBV27 to TRBJ1-5; D uncertain. Germline V gives CDR1 MNHEY, CDR2 SMNVEV (reference sequence). The length of the CDR3 is 13 residues. V dropped 5 bases and J dropped 4 bases, with 9 bases sitting between them. CDR3 bases: TGTGCCAGCAGTCTGACAACGAATCAGCCCCAGCATTTT. It yields the protein CASSLTTNQPQHF.

This clone has a handful of counts. This chain uses TRBV7-3 with TRBJ2-7; TRBD2 matches 9 bases. The CDR3 covers 16 residues. After removal of 5 bases from V and 0 bases from J, the junction contained 8 bases not matched to a gene. CDR1 and CDR2 (germline): SGHTA, FQGTGA. This CDR3 reads CASSRTSAKSSYEQYV. The DNA of the CDR3 is TGTGCCAGCAGCCGGACTAGCGCAAAAAGCTCCTACGAGCAGTACGTC.

CDR3 region: CASSEPLTGTGELFF. The CDR3 DNA is TGTGCCAGCAGTGAACCTTTGACAGGGACCGGGGAGCTGTTTTTT. The chain uses TRBV2 and TRBJ2-2; 7 nucleotides align to TRBD1. Germline V CDR1 and CDR2: SNHLY, FYNNEI. The ends lost 2 bases at V and 5 bases at J; junction bases unmatched: 5. The CDR3 contains 15 residues.